The clone carrying this T cell receptor (beta chain) was seen just once. Profiling relied on immunoSEQ multiplex PCR, and the TCRdb table lists in-frame clones only, not all of them. The repertoire holds about half a million clones, with 75% to 90% as singletons. Trimming cost V 2 bases and J 6 bases, with 13 bases left between them. The germline CDR1 and CDR2 sequences are MNHEY and SMNVEV (reference sequence). This CDR3 has 15 amino acids. The source of the sample is a study of blood T cell repertoires in COVID-19. The source of this sequence is a human donor in a cohort sampled during active COVID-19. The V and J genes are TRBV27 and TRBJ2-2, with D perhaps matching TRBD1 (5 bases). The specimen was peripheral blood. This chain's CDR3 is CASSLNSRAAGELFF. Here the CDR3 DNA reads TGTGCCAGCAGTTTAAACTCCAGGGCGGCCGGGGAGCTGTTTTTT.